This is a list of T cell receptor beta chains from one sample in a study of CD8+ T cells in alopecia areata. Profiling relied on immunoSEQ multiplex PCR, and the TCRdb table lists in-frame clones only, not all of them. Of roughly 70,000 clones in the sample, over 25% were seen once. The input for sequencing was CD8+ T cells sorted from blood, taken at week 4, from a patient treated with tofacitinib. The receptor source for this set is a human donor with alopecia areata. The CDR3 runs from the conserved cysteine through the conserved F or W. The order of the fields is D gene, clone size, J gene, CDR3 length, V gene, CDR3 DNA, CDR3 protein. D genes are given only for firm matches. Size is stated for part of the rows, as once, few or many counts, or as a class when the clone is expanded.

NA NA TRBJ1-1 15 TRBV7-9 TGTGCCAGCAGCTTACGAATATTAGGGGACACTGAAGCTTTCTTT CASSLRILGDTEAFF
NA few TRBJ2-4 14 TRBV29-1 TGCAGCGTTGTGGGGGCACTAGCCAAAAACATTCAGTACTTC CSVVGALAKNIQYF
TRBD2 few TRBJ2-7 13 TRBV29-1 TGCAGCGTTGCGGGACTACCTTCCTACGAGCAGTACTTC CSVAGLPSYEQYF
TRBD2 NA TRBJ2-5 17 TRBV29-1 TGCAGCGTTATTACCGGGACTAGCGGGAGGGTAGAAGAGACCCAGTACTTC CSVITGTSGRVEETQYF
NA few TRBJ2-2 13 TRBV5-5 TGTGCCAGCAGCCCAGAGAACACCGGGGAGCTGTTTTTT CASSPENTGELFF
NA few TRBJ2-5 13 TRBV28 TGTGCCAGCAGTAGACGGGGATTGGGGACCCAGTACTTC CASSRRGLGTQYF
TRBD2 few TRBJ2-5 17 TRBV7-9 TGTGCCAGCAGCTTCACCGGACTAGCGGGGCCTCAAGAGACCCAGTACTTC CASSFTGLAGPQETQYF
NA few TRBJ2-2 13 TRBV13 TGTGCCAGCACGCAAGGGGGCACCGGGGAGCTGTTTTTT CASTQGGTGELFF
NA NA TRBJ1-1 16 TRBV25-1 TGTGCCAGCAGTGGACCAGAGGGACAAGTGAACACTGAAGCTTTCTTT CASSGPEGQVNTEAFF
TRBD2 few TRBJ2-5 14 TRBV30 TGTGCCTGGAATGGCGGGAGAGGAGTAGAGACCCAGTACTTC CAWNGGRGVETQYF
NA few TRBJ2-7 12 TRBV27 TGTGCCAGCAGCCCCGGGGCACTCGAGCAGTACTTC CASSPGALEQYF
NA NA TRBJ2-7 14 TRBV27 TGTGCCAGCAGTCCAGTGGAAAGCTCCTACGAGCAGTACTTC CASSPVESSYEQYF
TRBD1 NA TRBJ1-4 14 TRBV4-2 TGTGCCAGCAGACCCGACAGGGGCGGTGAAAAACTGTTTTTT CASRPDRGGEKLFF
NA NA TRBJ2-7 13 TRBV29-1 TGCAGCGTTGCGGGTGGAAGCTCCTACGAGCAGTACTTC CSVAGGSSYEQYF
TRBD2 NA TRBJ2-7 14 TRBV9 TGTGCCAGCAGCCACGCTAGCGGACCGTACGAGCAGTACTTC CASSHASGPYEQYF
NA few TRBJ2-5 15 TRBV5-6 TGTGCCAGCAGCTTGGCCGAGGGTGGGCAAGAGACCCAGTACTTC CASSLAEGGQETQYF
NA NA TRBJ1-1 13 TRBV30 TGTGCCTGGAGCGTCCTGGACATAGCTGAAGCTTTCTTT CAWSVLDIAEAFF
NA NA TRBJ2-7 12 TRBV28 TGTGCTGTGACTCTGCCCACCTACGAGCAGTACTTC CAVTLPTYEQYF
NA few TRBJ1-2 13 TRBV9 TGTGCCAGCAGCGCCTCAGGGACCTATGGCTACACCTTC CASSASGTYGYTF
NA NA TRBJ1-2 13 TRBV29-1 TGCAGCGTTTTGGACAGCCTGTCTGCTGGCTACACCTTC CSVLDSLSAGYTF
NA NA TRBJ2-5 13 TRBV29-1 TGCAGCGTTGAAGCGAGGGGCCAAGAGACCCAGTACTTC CSVEARGQETQYF
TRBD2 NA TRBJ2-1 14 TRBV29-1 TGCAGCGTCCCCGGACTAGCATCTTCCAATGAGCAGTTCTTC CSVPGLASSNEQFF
NA NA TRBJ2-7 14 TRBV30 TGTGCCTGGAGTGTCGGGACTTCGGCCTACGAGCAGTACTTC CAWSVGTSAYEQYF
TRBD2 few TRBJ2-7 15 TRBV29-1 TGCAGCGTAAATCAAGACGGGACTAGAGCTTACGAGCAGTACTTC CSVNQDGTRAYEQYF
NA NA TRBJ2-7 14 TRBV29-1 TGCAGCGTTGAAGTAGGAGTGCTTTCCTACGAGCAGTACTTC CSVEVGVLSYEQYF
TRBD2 NA TRBJ2-1 16 TRBV29-1 TGCAGCGTTGATGCTAGCGGGATCGATTTCTACAATGAGCAGTTCTTC CSVDASGIDFYNEQFF
TRBD1 NA TRBJ2-5 16 TRBV27 TGTGCCAGCACCAACGCCGGGACAGGGAGTTGGGAGACCCAGTACTTC CASTNAGTGSWETQYF
NA many TRBJ1-1 13 TRBV27 TGTGCCAGCAGTTTGGGCGGCGACACTGAAGCTTTCTTT CASSLGGDTEAFF
NA NA TRBJ1-1 13 TRBV11-1 TGTGCCAGCAGCGTCCTACCCAACACTGAAGCTTTCTTT CASSVLPNTEAFF
NA few TRBJ1-2 12 TRBV29-1 TGCAGCGTTGAGAACGAAAGGGGCGGCTACACCTTC CSVENERGGYTF
NA few TRBJ1-1 15 TRBV4-1 TGCGCCAGCAGCCAAGTATCGGCGGGATGGACTGAAGCTTTCTTT CASSQVSAGWTEAFF
TRBD1 NA TRBJ2-1 15 TRBV11-1 TGTGCCAGCAGCTTTGGGGACAGGAGCTACAATGAGCAGTTCTTC CASSFGDRSYNEQFF
NA NA TRBJ2-1 12 TRBV2 TGTGCCAGCATCGCAGGTTACAATGAGCAGTTCTTC CASIAGYNEQFF
TRBD1 NA TRBJ2-6 14 TRBV27 TGTGCCAGTAACCCAGGGGGCCTAGCCAACGTCCTGACTTTC CASNPGGLANVLTF
NA NA TRBJ2-2 15 TRBV19 TGTGCCAGTAGTTCTTGGTCCGCCGACACCGGGGAGCTGTTTTTT CASSSWSADTGELFF
NA NA TRBJ2-1 17 TRBV29-1 TGCAGCGTTGAACGGATTTTCGGGAGAGACCAGGGCAATGAGCAGTTCTTC CSVERIFGRDQGNEQFF
NA NA TRBJ2-2 15 TRBV19 TGTGCCAGCACAATGCGGGTGGGTTGGACCGGGGAGCTGTTTTTT CASTMRVGWTGELFF
NA NA TRBJ2-7 14 TRBV28 TGTGCCAGCAGAGACCTCAGGGGGGCCTACGAGCAGTACTTC CASRDLRGAYEQYF